This paragraph covers one TCR beta chain sequence. As yet, its antigen is unknown. The table came from immunoSEQ multiplex PCR; TCRdb's copy has only in-frame clones and leaves some out. The table shows about 170,000 clones, with around 90% occurring only once. The data derive from a study of T cell responses to AZD1222 COVID-19 vaccine. Study results and limitations: Sampled repertoires all dated from after the peak T cell response. Among those given AZD1222, only five or six were seropositive at baseline. Nearly half of spike-specific TCRs reportedly go after variant regions that carry no mutations.

CDR3 length equals 14 residues. The V end was cut by 6 bases, the J end by 0 bases, with 8 bases between. Germline V gives CDR1 SGHAT, CDR2 FQNNGV. The TCR comes from an adult who received the MenACWY meningococcal vaccine as a control. The input for sequencing was peripheral blood, taken 28 days after the second dose of the MenACWY control vaccine. The V call is TRBV11-2, the J call TRBJ1-4, with D hard to call. The CDR3 coding sequence is TGTGCCAGCAGTGTTTCCCCAACTAATGAAAAACTGTTTTTT. Translation: CASSVSPTNEKLFF.